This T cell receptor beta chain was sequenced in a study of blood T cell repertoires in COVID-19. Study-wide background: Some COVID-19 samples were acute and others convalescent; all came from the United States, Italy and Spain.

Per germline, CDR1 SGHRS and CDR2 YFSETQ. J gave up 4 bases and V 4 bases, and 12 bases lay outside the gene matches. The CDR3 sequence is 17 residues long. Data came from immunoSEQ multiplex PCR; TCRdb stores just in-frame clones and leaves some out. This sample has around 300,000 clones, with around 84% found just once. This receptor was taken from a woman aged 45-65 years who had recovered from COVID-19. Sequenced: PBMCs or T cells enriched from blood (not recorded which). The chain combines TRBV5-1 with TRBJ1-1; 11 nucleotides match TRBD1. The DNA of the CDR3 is TGCGCCAGCAGCCCTACGCCCCGGGACAGGGGGGGCACTGAAGCTTTCTTT. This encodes CASSPTPRDRGGTEAFF.